This entry lists 30 T cell receptor beta chains sequenced from one sample in a study of shared T cell receptors in the human thymus. The repertoire was sequenced with immunoSEQ multiplex PCR; TCRdb's copy has only in-frame clones and lacks some. The data contain more than 550,000 clones, roughly 88% of them seen just once; the ten biggest clones take up roughly 0.01%. These data were likewise used in another study, on human thymus T cells.

Sequenced: thymocytes. Source of these receptors: a girl under three years old with a congenital heart defect.

The chain couples TRBV7-2 to TRBJ2-7; weak D call: TRBD1 (6 bases). Trimming shortened V by 2 bases and J by 2 bases, and 25 bases separated the two germline ends. Germline CDR1 SGHTA, CDR2 FQGNSA. The CDR3 runs to 19 residues. CDR3 in DNA: TGTGCCAGCAGCTTAAAAGGGCGAACCCCAGGGGAGCTTACCTACGAGCAGTACTTC. This codes for CASSLKGRTPGELTYEQYF.

The J gene is TRBJ2-7, the V gene TRBV10-3; 11 bases are a match to TRBD2. The V and J ends lost 5 bases and 5 bases, in that order; junction bases with no gene match: 8. Germline V CDR1 and CDR2: ENHRY, SYGVKD. The CDR3 extends over 15 amino acids. The CDR3 DNA reads TGTGCCATCAGTCTCCTTTCTAGCGGGGGGAACGAGCAGTACTTC. Translation: CAISLLSSGGNEQYF.

Details on this clone: One end of the junction does not line up with germline, which may come from a read error. The V gene is TRBV5-5, the J gene TRBJ1-2; 7 positions agree with TRBD1. The CDR3 runs to 10 residues. Germline assignment: CDR1 SGHKS and CDR2 YYEKEE (reference sequence). CDR3 nucleotide sequence: TGTGCCAGCAGCCACGGGACAGCTTCCTTC. Protein: CASSHGTASF.

The chain uses TRBV9 and TRBJ1-1; the D is unclear. Per the germline V gene, CDR1 is SGDLS and CDR2 is YYNGEE. The CDR3 has 15 amino acids. Trimming took 0 bases from V and 1 from J, leaving 10 bases between them. The CDR3 spells CASSVGSGENTEAFF. The CDR3 nucleotides read TGTGCCAGCAGCGTAGGTTCCGGGGAGAACACTGAAGCTTTCTTT.

This clone was seen a single time. The chain joins TRBV4-1 to TRBJ1-3; TRBD1 matches at 7 bases. The ends lost 3 bases at V and 0 bases at J; junction bases unmatched: 8. The CDR3 is 17 amino acids. The germline CDR1 and CDR2 sequences are MGHRA and YSYEKL. CDR3 bases: TGCGCCAGCAGCCAGAGACAGGGAGTTTACTCTGGAAACACCATATATTTT. This gives the protein CASSQRQGVYSGNTIYF.

This clone occurred once. The chain uses TRBV6-6 and TRBJ1-5, with D tentatively TRBD1 (6 bases). The length of the CDR3 is 14 residues. V lost 8 bases and J 2 bases, leaving 13 bases between the germline ends. The V gene's germline CDR1 is MNHNY and CDR2 SVGAGI (reference sequence). CDR3 protein: CASAGQPGNQPQHF. The CDR3 coding sequence is TGTGCCAGCGCCGGACAGCCCGGCAATCAGCCCCAGCATTTT.

This sequence joins TRBV5-5 and TRBJ1-2, with D maybe TRBD1 (6 bases). Germline V gene lookup returns CDR1 SGHKS and CDR2 YYEKEE (reference sequence). The CDR3 loop spans 16 amino acids. V lost 3 bases and J lost 3, with 18 bases in between. In nucleotides, the CDR3 is TGTGCCAGCAGCTACCCCCTCACCGGGACACACTATGGCTACACCTTC. Encoded protein: CASSYPLTGTHYGYTF. Complete variable domain (other parts from reference TRBV5-5 and TRBJ1-2): DAGVTQSPTHLIKTRGQQVTLRCSPISGHKSVSWYQQVLGQGPQFIFQYYEKEERGRGNFPDRFSARQFPNYSSELNVNALLLGDSALYLCASSYPLTGTHYGYTFGSGTRLTVV.

The chain combines TRBV18 with TRBJ1-1; D possibly corresponds to TRBD1 (6 bases). Germline assignment: CDR1 KGHSH and CDR2 LQKENI. The CDR3 sequence is 18 residues long. V was clipped by 0 bases and J by 0 bases, with 17 bases between them. The CDR3 loop reads CASSPPQGHKIMNTEAFF. The DNA of the CDR3 is TGTGCCAGCTCACCACCGCAGGGGCATAAGATCATGAACACTGAAGCTTTCTTT.

The chain combines TRBV28 with TRBJ1-6; possible D gene TRBD1, 6 bases. The V end was cut by 6 bases, the J end by 8 bases, with 20 bases between. The germline CDR1 and CDR2 sequences are MDHEN and SYDVKM. This CDR3 region has 16 residues. The CDR3 loop is CASRATQGQGYSPLHF. CDR3 coding DNA: TGTGCCAGCAGGGCAACGCAGGGACAAGGTTATTCACCCCTCCACTTT.

The V call is TRBV7-9, the J call TRBJ1-4, with 8 bases aligning to TRBD1. The germline V gene has CDR1 SEHNR and CDR2 FQNEAQ (reference sequence). Trimming at V came to 2 bases and at J to 11 bases, leaving 13 bases not matched to a gene. CDR3 length: 16 amino acids. This CDR3 is CASSLTQGARSYKLFF. As DNA, the CDR3 is TGTGCCAGCAGCTTAACCCAGGGGGCACGGTCATATAAACTGTTTTTT. Drawing the rest from reference TRBV7-9 and TRBJ1-4, the complete variable domain is DTGVSQNPRHKITKRGQNVTFRCDPISEHNRLYWYRQTLGQGPEFLTYFQNEAQLEKSRLLSDRFSAERPKGSFSTLEIQRTEQGDSAMYLCASSLTQGARSYKLFFGSGTQLSVL.

This clone turned up a few times. This rearrangement joins TRBV5-5 to TRBJ2-2, with 7 bases matching TRBD1. V was clipped by 4 bases and J by 6 bases; unmatched bases: 12. Germline loops: CDR1 SGHKS, CDR2 YYEKEE (reference sequence). The CDR3 spans 16 residues. The CDR3 sequence is CASSGMTGMAAGELFF. The CDR3 DNA sequence: TGTGCCAGCAGCGGAATGACAGGGATGGCCGCCGGGGAGCTGTTTTTT. The variable domain in full, with the rest retrieved from reference TRBV5-5 and TRBJ2-2, is DAGVTQSPTHLIKTRGQQVTLRCSPISGHKSVSWYQQVLGQGPQFIFQYYEKEERGRGNFPDRFSARQFPNYSSELNVNALLLGDSALYLCASSGMTGMAAGELFFGEGSRLTVL.

The gene calls are TRBV6-1 and TRBJ1-4, with no clear D. This CDR3 region has 16 residues. In germline, CDR1 is MNHNS, CDR2 SASEGT. Between the trimmed V and J ends, which lost 0 bases and 5 bases, there was a span of 13 bases. This CDR3 reads CASSEARQPLNEKLFF. The CDR3 DNA is TGTGCCAGCAGTGAAGCGCGGCAGCCGTTAAATGAAAAACTGTTTTTT.

This clone appeared a few times. The V call is TRBV18, the J call TRBJ2-7; D is possibly TRBD1 (6 bases). The CDR3 contains 12 residues. Germline assignment: CDR1 KGHSH and CDR2 LQKENI. V shed 3 bases and J shed 9 bases, with 12 bases lying between them. The chain's CDR3 is CASSPDRSGQYF. The CDR3 DNA follows: TGTGCCAGCTCACCCGACAGGTCTGGGCAGTACTTC. The full variable domain, rest sourced from reference TRBV18 and TRBJ2-7, is NAGVMQNPRHLVRRRGQEARLRCSPMKGHSHVYWYRQLPEEGLKFMVYLQKENIIDESGMPKERFSAEFPKEGPSILRIQQVVRGDSAAYFCASSPDRSGQYFGPGTRLTVT.

The chain carries TRBV15 and TRBJ2-2; D possibly corresponds to TRBD2 (5 bases). The CDR3 has 17 residues. The V end was cut by 0 bases, the J end by 4 bases, with 15 bases between. CDR1 is LNHNV, CDR2 YYDKDF, per germline (reference sequence). The CDR3 DNA sequence: TGTGCCACCAGCAGAGATAGCAAGGGCGCGGGCACCGGGGAGCTGTTTTTT. Translation gives CATSRDSKGAGTGELFF.

The chain employs TRBV5-4 and TRBJ1-4; TRBD1 matches 9 bases. Germline V lookup: CDR1 SGHNT, CDR2 YYREEE (reference sequence). CDR3 length equals 17 residues. V lost 6 bases and J lost 2; bases outside the gene matches: 11. CDR3 loop: CASTHDRGNWTNEKLFF. The CDR3 region has the DNA TGTGCCAGCACCCACGACAGGGGGAATTGGACTAATGAAAAACTGTTTTTT. Based on the CDR3 plus reference TRBV5-4 and TRBJ1-4, the full variable domain is ETGVTQSPTHLIKTRGQQVTLRCSSQSGHNTVSWYQQALGQGPQFIFQYYREEENGRGNFPPRFSGLQFPNYSSELNVNALELDDSALYLCASTHDRGNWTNEKLFFGSGTQLSVL.

The chain employs TRBV7-6 and TRBJ1-6; weak D call: TRBD1 (6 bases). The CDR3 runs to 18 residues. The V gene's germline CDR1 is SGHVS and CDR2 FNYEAQ. With 5 bases removed from V and 7 bases from J, the gap between germline ends came to 24 bases. The CDR3 sequence is CASSPEPAGATPNSPLHF. The DNA of the CDR3 is TGTGCCAGCAGCCCCGAACCGGCAGGGGCGACTCCGAATTCACCCCTCCACTTT.

The V and J genes are TRBV30 and TRBJ2-1, with 8 bases aligning to TRBD2. V shed 8 bases and J 4 bases; nucleotides not matched to a gene: 4. CDR3 size: 12 residues. From germline, CDR1 is GTSNPN and CDR2 SVGIG (reference sequence). DNA of the CDR3: TGTGCCCTACAGCGGGGGTACAATGAGCAGTTCTTC. Its translation is CALQRGYNEQFF.

The rearrangement joins TRBV28 to TRBJ1-2; possibly TRBD1 for D (5 bases). This CDR3 region has 14 residues. Trimming removed 5 bases from V and 3 bases from J, with 13 bases in between. Germline CDR1 reads MDHEN; CDR2 reads SYDVKM. Here the CDR3 DNA reads TGTGCCAGCAGTCTCCCCGCGGGGGACTATGGCTACACCTTC. Translating gives CASSLPAGDYGYTF.

The chain uses TRBV7-8 and TRBJ2-7; D ambiguous. The CDR3 has 14 residues. CDR1 and CDR2 from the germline V gene are SGHVS and FQNEAQ. The V end was cut by 3 bases, the J end by 2 bases, with 11 bases between. The CDR3 loop is CASSFFVAPYEQYF. The CDR3, as DNA: TGTGCCAGCAGCTTTTTTGTGGCCCCCTACGAGCAGTACTTC.

The V gene is TRBV5-6, the J gene TRBJ1-1; 11 bases fit TRBD1. After removal of 4 bases from V and 7 bases from J, the junction contained 6 bases not matched to a gene. Per the germline V gene, CDR1 is SGHDT and CDR2 is YYEEEE. The CDR3 runs 14 residues. DNA for the CDR3: TGTGCCAGCAGCCCCGGGACAGGGGGTGTTGAAGCTTTCTTT. It codes for CASSPGTGGVEAFF.

The chain has TRBV18 and TRBJ2-7, with 7 bases that match TRBD1. Per germline, CDR1 KGHSH and CDR2 LQKENI. With V trimmed by 0 bases and J by 5 bases, 4 bases remained unmatched. The CDR3 is 14 residues long. The CDR3 DNA sequence: TGTGCCAGCTCACCACCCCCGACAGGGAACGAGCAGTACTTC. This codes for CASSPPPTGNEQYF.

V is TRBV4-1 and J is TRBJ1-4; tentative D call: TRBD1 (5 bases). The CDR3 is made up of 15 amino acids. Germline CDR1 and CDR2: MGHRA and YSYEKL. V gave up 4 bases and J gave up 2 bases, with 11 bases separating them. In nucleotides, the CDR3 is TGCGCCAGCAGCCGCGAACCAGGGACTAATGAAAAACTGTTTTTT. This gives the protein CASSREPGTNEKLFF.

The chain is built from TRBV4-3 and TRBJ2-3; 15 bases are shared with TRBD2. The CDR3 extends over 20 amino acids. The J segment lost 0 bases and the V segment lost 0 bases, leaving 7 bases of the junction unmatched. Germline V lookup: CDR1 LGHNA, CDR2 YSLEER. CDR3 loop: CASSQDGLAGGMSSTDTQYF. The CDR3 coding sequence is TGCGCCAGCAGCCAAGACGGACTAGCGGGGGGGATGAGTAGCACAGATACGCAGTATTTT.

This chain connects TRBV23-1 to TRBJ1-2; D may be TRBD1 (5 bases). TRBV23-1 is known as an ORF, though its function is uncertain. This CDR3 has 16 amino acids. V was trimmed by 0 bases and J by 2 bases, leaving 13 bases between them. The CDR3 protein is CASSQSDRQSNYGYTF. CDR3 nucleotide sequence: TGCGCCAGCAGTCAATCCGACAGACAAAGCAACTATGGCTACACCTTC.

V is TRBV18 and J is TRBJ2-1; TRBD1 might be the D (6 bases). The CDR3 spans 19 residues. Looked up from germline, CDR1 is KGHSH and CDR2 is LQKENI. Trimming pared 1 base from V and 0 bases from J, leaving 19 bases between. The CDR3 region is CASSPLEGLGGCSYNEQFF. Here the CDR3 DNA reads TGTGCCAGCTCACCACTTGAGGGGCTAGGGGGTTGCTCCTACAATGAGCAGTTCTTC.

The chain uses TRBV6-5 and TRBJ1-2; 7 bases are a match to TRBD1. There are 13 residues in the CDR3. V dropped 6 bases and J dropped 4; count of bases not matched to a gene: 5. Germline V lookup: CDR1 MNHEY, CDR2 SVGAGI. CDR3 in DNA: TGTGCCAGCAGCCCGGACAGGTCCTATGGCTACACCTTC. Amino acids: CASSPDRSYGYTF.

The chain employs TRBV16 and TRBJ1-1; D unclear. Germline loops: CDR1 KGHSY, CDR2 FQNENV. V was shortened by 1 base and J by 0 bases, with 6 bases between the two germline ends. The CDR3 has 14 residues. The CDR3 reads CASSQYRVNTEAFF. CDR3 nucleotides: TGTGCCAGCAGCCAATATCGAGTGAACACTGAAGCTTTCTTT.

The CDR3 DNA sequence: TGTGCCAGCTCACCACGCCCTAGCGGGGGAACAGATACGCAGTATTTT. Translation gives CASSPRPSGGTDTQYF. The chain uses TRBV18 and TRBJ2-3; 10 positions agree with TRBD2. The germline gives CDR1 KGHSH, CDR2 LQKENI. The CDR3 loop spans 16 amino acids. V was pared by 1 base and J by 3 bases, with 4 bases of the junction left unmatched.

The chain has TRBV5-1 and TRBJ2-7; 11 nucleotides align to TRBD2. CDR3 length: 16 amino acids. Germline V gene sequence: CDR1 SGHRS, CDR2 YFSETQ. V shed 3 bases, J shed 4 bases, and the junction held 9 bases outside the gene matches. The CDR3 DNA is TGCGCCAGCAGCTCCTCTAGGACTAGCGGGTTATACGAGCAGTACTTC. It translates to CASSSSRTSGLYEQYF.

This chain links TRBV29-1 with TRBJ2-1; perhaps TRBD1 as D (5 bases). V lost 7 bases, J lost 6 bases, and 7 bases lay in between. Germline V gene sequence: CDR1 SQVTM, CDR2 ANQGSEA. The CDR3 runs 10 residues. As DNA, the CDR3 is TGCAGCGCAGGGCGCAATGAGCAGTTCTTC. Translated: CSAGRNEQFF.